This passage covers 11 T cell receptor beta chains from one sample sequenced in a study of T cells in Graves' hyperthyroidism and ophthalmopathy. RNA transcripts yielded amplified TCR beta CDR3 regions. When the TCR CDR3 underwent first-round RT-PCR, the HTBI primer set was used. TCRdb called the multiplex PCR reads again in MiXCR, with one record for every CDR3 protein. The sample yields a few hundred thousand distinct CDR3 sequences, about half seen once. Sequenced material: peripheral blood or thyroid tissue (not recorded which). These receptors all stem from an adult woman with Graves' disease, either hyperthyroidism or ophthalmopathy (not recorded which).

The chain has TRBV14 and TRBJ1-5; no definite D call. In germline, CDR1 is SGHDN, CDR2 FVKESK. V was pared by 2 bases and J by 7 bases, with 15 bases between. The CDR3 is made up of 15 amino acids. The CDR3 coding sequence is TGTGCCAGCAGCCAAAAGTCCCCTGGCTGGCAGCCCCAGCATTTT. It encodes CASSQKSPGWQPQHF.

The CDR3 is CASSLTSARDGNSPLHF. CDR3 sequence (DNA): TGCGCCAGCAGCCTTACGAGTGCGAGGGACGGAAATTCACCCCTCCACTTT. V gene TRBV10-2 combines with J gene TRBJ1-6, with D maybe TRBD1 (5 bases). The CDR3 totals 17 residues. The germline V gene has CDR1 WSHSY and CDR2 SAAADI. Trimming removed 6 bases from V and 7 bases from J, with 22 bases in between.

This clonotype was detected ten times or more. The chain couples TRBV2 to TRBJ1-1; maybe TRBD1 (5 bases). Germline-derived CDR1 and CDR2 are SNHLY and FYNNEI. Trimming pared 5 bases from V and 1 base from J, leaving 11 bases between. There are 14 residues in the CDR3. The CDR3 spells CASSPHGQNTEAFF. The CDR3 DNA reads TGTGCCAGCAGTCCACACGGACAGAACACTGAAGCTTTCTTT.

As DNA, the CDR3 is TGTGCCAGCAGCTGGGGGACTAGCGACCAAGAGACCCAGTACTTC. Translated, it gives CASSWGTSDQETQYF. The chain combines TRBV7-3 with TRBJ2-5; 10 positions agree with TRBD2. Germline values: CDR1 SGHTA, CDR2 FQGTGA. V lost 4 bases to trimming and J lost 0 bases; unmatched junction nucleotides: 2. The CDR3 runs 15 residues.

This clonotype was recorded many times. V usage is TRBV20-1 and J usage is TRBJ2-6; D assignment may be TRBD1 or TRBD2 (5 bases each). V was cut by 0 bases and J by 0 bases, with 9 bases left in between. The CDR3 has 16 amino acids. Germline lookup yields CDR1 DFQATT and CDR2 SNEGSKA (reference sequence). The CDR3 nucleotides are TGCAGTGCTAGAGAGTGGGGGTTCTCTGGGGCCAACGTCCTGACTTTC. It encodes CSAREWGFSGANVLTF.

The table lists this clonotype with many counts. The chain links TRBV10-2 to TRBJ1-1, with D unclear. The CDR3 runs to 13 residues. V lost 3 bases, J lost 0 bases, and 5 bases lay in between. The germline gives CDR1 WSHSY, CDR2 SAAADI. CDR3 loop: CASSDGVNTEAFF. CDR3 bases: TGCGCCAGCAGTGATGGGGTGAACACTGAAGCTTTCTTT.

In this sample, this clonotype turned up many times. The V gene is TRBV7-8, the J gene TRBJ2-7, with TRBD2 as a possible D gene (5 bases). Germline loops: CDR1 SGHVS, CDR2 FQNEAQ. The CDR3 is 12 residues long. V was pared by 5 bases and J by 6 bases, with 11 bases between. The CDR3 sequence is CASSPSRGEQYF. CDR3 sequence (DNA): TGTGCCAGCAGCCCTAGCCGTGGCGAGCAGTACTTC.

CDR3 DNA: TGCAGTGCTCCGGGACAGGGGTTGACCGGGGAGCTGTTTTTT. This sequence encodes CSAPGQGLTGELFF. The rearrangement links TRBV20-1 to TRBJ2-2, with TRBD1 matching 10 bases. The germline V gene encodes CDR1 DFQATT and CDR2 SNEGSKA (reference sequence). The V segment lost 5 bases and the J segment 5 bases; nucleotides outside the gene matches: 5. The CDR3 has 14 residues.

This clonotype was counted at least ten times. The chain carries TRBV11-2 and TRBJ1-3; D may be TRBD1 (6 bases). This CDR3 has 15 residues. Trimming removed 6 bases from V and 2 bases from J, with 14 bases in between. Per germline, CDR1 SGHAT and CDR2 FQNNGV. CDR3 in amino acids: CASRHAGEAGNTIYF. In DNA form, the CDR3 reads TGTGCCAGCAGACATGCAGGGGAGGCTGGAAACACCATATATTTT.

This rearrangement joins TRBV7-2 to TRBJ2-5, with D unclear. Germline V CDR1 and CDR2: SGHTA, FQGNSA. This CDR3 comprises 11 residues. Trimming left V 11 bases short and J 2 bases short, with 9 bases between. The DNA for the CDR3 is TGTGCCCCGGGTACACAAGAGACCCAGTACTTC. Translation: CAPGTQETQYF.

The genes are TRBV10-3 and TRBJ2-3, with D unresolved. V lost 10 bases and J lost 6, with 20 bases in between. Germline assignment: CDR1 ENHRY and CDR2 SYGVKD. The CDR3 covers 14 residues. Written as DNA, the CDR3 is TGTGCCAGCAGCCTCCCCACTTTGGGCGATACGCAGTATTTT. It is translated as CASSLPTLGDTQYF.